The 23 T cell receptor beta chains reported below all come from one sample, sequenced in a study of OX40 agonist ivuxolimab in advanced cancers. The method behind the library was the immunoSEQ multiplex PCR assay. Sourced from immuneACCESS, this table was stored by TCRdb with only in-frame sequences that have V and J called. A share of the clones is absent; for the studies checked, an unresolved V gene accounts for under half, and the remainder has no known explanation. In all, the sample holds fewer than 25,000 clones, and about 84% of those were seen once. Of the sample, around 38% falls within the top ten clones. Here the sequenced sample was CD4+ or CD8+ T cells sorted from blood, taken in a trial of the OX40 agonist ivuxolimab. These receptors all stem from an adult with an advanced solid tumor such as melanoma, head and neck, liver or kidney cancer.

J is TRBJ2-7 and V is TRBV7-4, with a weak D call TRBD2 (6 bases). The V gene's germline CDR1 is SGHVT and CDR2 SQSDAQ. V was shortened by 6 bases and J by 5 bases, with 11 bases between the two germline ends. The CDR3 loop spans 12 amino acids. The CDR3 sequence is CASSPGGDEQYF. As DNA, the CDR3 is TGTGCCAGCAGTCCCGGGGGTGACGAGCAGTACTTC.

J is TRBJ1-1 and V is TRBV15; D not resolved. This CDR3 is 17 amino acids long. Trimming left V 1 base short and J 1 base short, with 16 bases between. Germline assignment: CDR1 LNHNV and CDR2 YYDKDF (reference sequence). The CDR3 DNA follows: TGTGCCACCAGCAGAGGTAGGAAAGGGATGTGGAACACTGAAGCTTTCTTT. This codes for CATSRGRKGMWNTEAFF.

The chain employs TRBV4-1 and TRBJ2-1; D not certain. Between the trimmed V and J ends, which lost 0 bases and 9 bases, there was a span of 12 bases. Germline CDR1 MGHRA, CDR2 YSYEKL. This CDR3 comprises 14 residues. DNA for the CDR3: TGCGCCAGCAGCCAAGAACTGGGCTGGAGTGAGCAGTTCTTC. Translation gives CASSQELGWSEQFF.

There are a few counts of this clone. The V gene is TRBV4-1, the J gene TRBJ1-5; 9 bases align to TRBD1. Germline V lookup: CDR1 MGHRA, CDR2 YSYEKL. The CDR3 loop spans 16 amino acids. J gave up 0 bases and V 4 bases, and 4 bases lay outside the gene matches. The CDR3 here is CASSPWGQGSNQPQHF. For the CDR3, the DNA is TGCGCCAGCAGCCCTTGGGGACAGGGTAGCAATCAGCCCCAGCATTTT.

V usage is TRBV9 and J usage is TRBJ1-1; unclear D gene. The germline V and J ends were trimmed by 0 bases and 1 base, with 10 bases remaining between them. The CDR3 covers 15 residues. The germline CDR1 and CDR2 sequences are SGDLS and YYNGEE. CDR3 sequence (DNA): TGTGCCAGCAGCGTAGATCCGGGATCGAACACTGAAGCTTTCTTT. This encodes CASSVDPGSNTEAFF.

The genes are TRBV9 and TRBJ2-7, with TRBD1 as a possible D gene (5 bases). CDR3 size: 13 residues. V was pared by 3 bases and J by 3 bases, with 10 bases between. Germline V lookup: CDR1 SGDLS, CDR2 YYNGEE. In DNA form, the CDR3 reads TGTGCCAGCAGCGAAGGGGAACTCTACGAGCAGTACTTC. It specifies CASSEGELYEQYF.

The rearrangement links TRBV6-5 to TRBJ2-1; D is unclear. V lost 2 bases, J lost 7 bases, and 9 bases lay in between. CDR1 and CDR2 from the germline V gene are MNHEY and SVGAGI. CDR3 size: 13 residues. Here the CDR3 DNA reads TGTGCCAGCAGTTACCCGCTTGGGAATGAGCAGTTCTTC. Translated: CASSYPLGNEQFF.

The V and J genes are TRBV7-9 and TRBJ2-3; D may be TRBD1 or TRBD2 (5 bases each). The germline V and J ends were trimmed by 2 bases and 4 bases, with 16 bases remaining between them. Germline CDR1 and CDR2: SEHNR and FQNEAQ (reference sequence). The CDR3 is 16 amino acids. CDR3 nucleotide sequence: TGTGCCAGCAGCTTAACCGTGGGGGAAGTCGCAGATACGCAGTATTTT. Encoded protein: CASSLTVGEVADTQYF.

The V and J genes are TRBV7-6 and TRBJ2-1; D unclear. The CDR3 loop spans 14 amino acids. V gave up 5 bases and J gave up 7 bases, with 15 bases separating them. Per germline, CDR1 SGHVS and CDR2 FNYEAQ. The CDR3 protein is CASSTAYPRNEQFF. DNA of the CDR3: TGTGCCAGCAGCACGGCCTATCCGAGGAATGAGCAGTTCTTC.

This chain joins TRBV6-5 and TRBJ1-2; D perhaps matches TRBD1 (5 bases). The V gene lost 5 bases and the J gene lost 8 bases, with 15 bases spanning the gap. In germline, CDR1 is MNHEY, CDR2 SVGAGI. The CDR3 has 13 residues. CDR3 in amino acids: CASSELGLTGYTF. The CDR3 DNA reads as TGTGCCAGCAGTGAATTGGGACTCACGGGCTACACCTTC.

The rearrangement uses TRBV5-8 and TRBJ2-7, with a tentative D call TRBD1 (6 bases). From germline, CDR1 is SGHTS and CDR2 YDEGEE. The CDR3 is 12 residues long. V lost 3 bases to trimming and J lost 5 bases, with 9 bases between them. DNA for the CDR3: TGTGCCAGCAGCTACAGGGACCACGAGCAGTACTTC. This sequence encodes CASSYRDHEQYF.

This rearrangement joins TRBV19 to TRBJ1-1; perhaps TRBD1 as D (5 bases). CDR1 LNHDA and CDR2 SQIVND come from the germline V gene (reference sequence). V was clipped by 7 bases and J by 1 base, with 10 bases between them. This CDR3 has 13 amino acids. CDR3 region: CASTRGGNTEAFF. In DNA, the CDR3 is TGTGCCAGTACCCGGGGGGGGAACACTGAAGCTTTCTTT.

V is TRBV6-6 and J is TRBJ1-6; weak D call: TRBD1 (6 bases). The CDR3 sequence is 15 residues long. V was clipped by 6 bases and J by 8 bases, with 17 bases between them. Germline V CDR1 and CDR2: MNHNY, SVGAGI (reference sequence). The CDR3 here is CASSLWGGGDSPLHF. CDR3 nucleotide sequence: TGTGCCAGCAGCCTCTGGGGGGGCGGGGATTCACCCCTCCACTTT.

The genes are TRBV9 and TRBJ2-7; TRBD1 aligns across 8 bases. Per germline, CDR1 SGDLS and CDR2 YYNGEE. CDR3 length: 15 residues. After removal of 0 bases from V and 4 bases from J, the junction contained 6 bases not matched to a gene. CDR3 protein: CASSVAGGIFYEQYF. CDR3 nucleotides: TGTGCCAGCAGCGTAGCAGGGGGCATATTTTACGAGCAGTACTTC.

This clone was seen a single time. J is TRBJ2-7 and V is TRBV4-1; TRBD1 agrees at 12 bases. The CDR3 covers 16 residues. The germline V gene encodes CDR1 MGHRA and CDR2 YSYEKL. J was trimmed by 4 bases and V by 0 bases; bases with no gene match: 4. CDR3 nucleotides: TGCGCCAGCAGCCAAGATTGGGACAGGGGGCTGTACGAGCAGTACTTC. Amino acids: CASSQDWDRGLYEQYF.

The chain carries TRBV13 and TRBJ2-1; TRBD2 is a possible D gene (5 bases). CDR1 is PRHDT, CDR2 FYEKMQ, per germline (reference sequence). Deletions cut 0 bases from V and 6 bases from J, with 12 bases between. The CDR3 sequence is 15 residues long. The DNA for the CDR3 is TGTGCCAGCAGCTTAGGGTACGGGGATGGCAATGAGCAGTTCTTC. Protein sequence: CASSLGYGDGNEQFF.

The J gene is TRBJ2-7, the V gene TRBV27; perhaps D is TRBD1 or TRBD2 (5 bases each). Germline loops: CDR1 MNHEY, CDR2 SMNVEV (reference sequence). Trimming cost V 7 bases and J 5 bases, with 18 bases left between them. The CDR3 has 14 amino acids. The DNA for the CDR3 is TGTGCCAGCAAAATCCGGGGTAGAGGGGACGAGCAGTACTTC. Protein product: CASKIRGRGDEQYF.

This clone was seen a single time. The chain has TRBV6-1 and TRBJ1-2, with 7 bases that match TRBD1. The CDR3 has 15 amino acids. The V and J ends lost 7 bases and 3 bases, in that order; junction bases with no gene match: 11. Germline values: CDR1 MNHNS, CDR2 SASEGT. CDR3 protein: CASITSRDSYYGYTF. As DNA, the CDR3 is TGTGCCAGCATTACTTCCCGGGACAGCTACTATGGCTACACCTTC.

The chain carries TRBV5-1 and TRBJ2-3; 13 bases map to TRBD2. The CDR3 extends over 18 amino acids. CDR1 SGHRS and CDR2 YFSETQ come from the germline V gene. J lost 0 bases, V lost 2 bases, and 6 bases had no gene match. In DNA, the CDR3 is TGCGCCAGCAGCTTCGGACTAGCGGGGGAGCCTAGCACAGATACGCAGTATTTT. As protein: CASSFGLAGEPSTDTQYF.

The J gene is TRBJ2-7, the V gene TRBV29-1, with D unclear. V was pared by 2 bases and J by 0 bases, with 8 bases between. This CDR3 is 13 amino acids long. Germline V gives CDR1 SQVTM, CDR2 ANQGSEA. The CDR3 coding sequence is TGCAGCGTTGAATATACCCACTCCTACGAGCAGTACTTC. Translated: CSVEYTHSYEQYF.

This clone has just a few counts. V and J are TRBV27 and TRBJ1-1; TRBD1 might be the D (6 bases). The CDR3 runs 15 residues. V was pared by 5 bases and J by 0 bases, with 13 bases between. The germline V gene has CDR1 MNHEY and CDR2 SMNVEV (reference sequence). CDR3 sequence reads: CASSTQTGMNTEAFF. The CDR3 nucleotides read TGTGCCAGCAGTACTCAGACAGGCATGAACACTGAAGCTTTCTTT.

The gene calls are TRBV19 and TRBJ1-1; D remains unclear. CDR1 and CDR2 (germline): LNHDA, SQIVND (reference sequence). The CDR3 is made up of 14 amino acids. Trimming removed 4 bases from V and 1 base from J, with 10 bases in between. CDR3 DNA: TGTGCCAGTAGTACCGGTGGAGGGAACACTGAAGCTTTCTTT. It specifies CASSTGGGNTEAFF.

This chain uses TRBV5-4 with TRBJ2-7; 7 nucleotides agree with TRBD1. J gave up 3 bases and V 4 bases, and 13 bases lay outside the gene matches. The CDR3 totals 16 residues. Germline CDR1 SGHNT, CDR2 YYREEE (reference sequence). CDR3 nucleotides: TGTGCCAGCAGCACCCGACAGGGACGAGAACGCTACGAGCAGTACTTC. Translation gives CASSTRQGRERYEQYF.